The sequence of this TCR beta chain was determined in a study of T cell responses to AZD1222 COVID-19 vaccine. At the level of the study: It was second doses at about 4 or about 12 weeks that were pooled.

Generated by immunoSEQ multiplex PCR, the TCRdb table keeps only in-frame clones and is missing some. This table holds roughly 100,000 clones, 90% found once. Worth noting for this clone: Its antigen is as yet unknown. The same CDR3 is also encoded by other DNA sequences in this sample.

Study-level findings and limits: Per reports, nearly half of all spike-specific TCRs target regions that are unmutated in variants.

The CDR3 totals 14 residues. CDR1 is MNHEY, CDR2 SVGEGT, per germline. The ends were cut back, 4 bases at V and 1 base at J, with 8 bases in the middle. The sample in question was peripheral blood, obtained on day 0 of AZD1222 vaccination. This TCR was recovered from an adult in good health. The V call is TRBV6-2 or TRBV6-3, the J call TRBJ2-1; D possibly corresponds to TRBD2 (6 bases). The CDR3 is CASSSRGSYNEQFF. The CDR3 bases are TGTGCCAGCAGTTCTCGGGGGTCCTACAATGAGCAGTTCTTC.